The TCR beta chain under discussion was sequenced for a study of T cell repertoires in cytomegalovirus infection. Study overall: Indicated by public TCR beta signatures were CMV infection and matching HLA type. General study findings and limits: CMV-specific TCR beta clonotypes restricted by HLA-C dominated the ex vivo response. Identification of carriers of CMV plus the relevant HLA was performed using cumulative public TCR beta family frequency.

TCRdb fed the reads into MiXCR, producing one record per CDR3 protein. Among a few hundred thousand distinct CDR3 sequences listed, around 9.5% were seen once. Of note for this clonotype: Antigen unknown.

This TCR was recovered from a human donor in good health (CMV status not recorded). Some clones in this sample may be carry-over from other donors' samples. The sample was PBMCs.

CDR3 in amino acids: CASSLAGQAGIALHF. The DNA of the CDR3 is TGTGCCAGCAGCTTGGCTGGGCAGGCCGGAATAGCCCTCCACTTT. V usage is TRBV7-9 and J usage is TRBJ1-6; no clear D. CDR1 SEHNR and CDR2 FQNEAQ come from the germline V gene (reference sequence). The V end lost 3 bases, the J end lost 14 bases, and 20 bases lay between the germline ends. The CDR3 is 15 amino acids. Variable domain in full (rest from reference TRBV7-9 and TRBJ1-6): DTGVSQNPRHKITKRGQNVTFRCDPISEHNRLYWYRQTLGQGPEFLTYFQNEAQLEKSRLLSDRFSAERPKGSFSTLEIQRTEQGDSAMYLCASSLAGQAGIALHFGNGTRLTVT.